A single T cell receptor beta chain is shown here with its context. Its target is not known. TCRdb keeps only in-frame clones here, not all; method: immunoSEQ multiplex PCR. The data contain 350,000 to 400,000 clones, over 75% of them singletons. This specimen belongs to a study of Ad26.COV2.S vaccination and SARS-CoV-2 variants. Study background: COV1001, an Ad26.COV2.S trial, supplied this vaccine-arm donor.

Study results and caveats: Individuals receiving vaccine had higher spike-specific TCR breadth than placebo recipients did. Substantial breadth in spike-specific CD8+ and CD4+ T cell responses was reportedly seen after vaccination.

Stated treatment: some 20 received Ad26.COV2.S at low or high dose, single or two shots; roughly five received placebo; per-sample allocation not given. On day 63 after the first injection, vaccine and placebo recipients gave samples. Between the trimmed V and J ends, which lost 5 bases and 4 bases, there was a span of 12 bases. Germline loops: CDR1 SGHVS, CDR2 FNYEAQ. The CDR3 is 15 residues long. The specimen comprised peripheral blood, sampled in a trial of Ad26.COV2.S vaccine versus placebo. The source is a person between 18 and 65 years old who received the Ad26.COV2.S COVID-19 vaccine or a placebo. The chain couples TRBV7-6 to TRBJ2-6, with a possible D match to TRBD2 (5 bases). The CDR3 is CASSQTGVGANVLTF. CDR3 DNA sequence: TGTGCCAGCAGCCAGACCGGGGTCGGGGCCAACGTCCTGACTTTC.